This TCR beta chain was identified in a study of response to subunit inactivated influenza vaccine (dated by TCRdb to the late 2010s). Regarding the complete study: Deep quantitative T cell receptor repertoire profiling was used in the study to track responses to a trivalent subunit inactivated influenza vaccine.

As for this clonotype: No cognate antigen has been identified for it. It has no much larger one-base neighbor in the sample; base qualities were not kept.

The CDR3 measures 17 amino acids from cysteine to phenylalanine. The entry retains the CDR3 DNA only, 51 bases that are in frame from base 1. Compared with germline, V lacks 1 base and J lacks 3 bases; bases without a gene match: 8. The germline V gene gives CDR1 as SGHTA and CDR2 as FQGNSA. General findings and caveats noted by the study authors: It was suggested by the authors that each seasonal influenza vaccination may recruit only a limited number of new T cells.

The library was prepared using RT-PCR. Instrument on record: Illumina HiSeq 2500. Starting from the raw public reads, TCRdb applied fastp trimming at Q25, assembled clones with MiXCR and retained in-frame beta chains. Rows merge per CDR3 protein into single entries with the most common DNA and genes. Recorded for this sample are about 540,000 distinct CDR3 sequences; 14% of them occurred a single time. 11% of the sample comes from the top ten. The V gene is TRBV7-2 and the J gene is TRBJ2-3, with 9 junctional bases fitting TRBD2. The origin of this receptor is a man aged 50 to 59 who received an inactivated influenza vaccine. Donor details come from another sample of the same person, matched by shared clones. Sequencing used PBMCs from blood, obtained approximately 12 days after vaccination. CDR3 protein: CASSLGAAGGPTDTQYF. The DNA sequence is as follows: TGTGCCAGCAGCTTAGGAGCAGCGGGGGGCCCTACAGATACGCAGTATTTT.